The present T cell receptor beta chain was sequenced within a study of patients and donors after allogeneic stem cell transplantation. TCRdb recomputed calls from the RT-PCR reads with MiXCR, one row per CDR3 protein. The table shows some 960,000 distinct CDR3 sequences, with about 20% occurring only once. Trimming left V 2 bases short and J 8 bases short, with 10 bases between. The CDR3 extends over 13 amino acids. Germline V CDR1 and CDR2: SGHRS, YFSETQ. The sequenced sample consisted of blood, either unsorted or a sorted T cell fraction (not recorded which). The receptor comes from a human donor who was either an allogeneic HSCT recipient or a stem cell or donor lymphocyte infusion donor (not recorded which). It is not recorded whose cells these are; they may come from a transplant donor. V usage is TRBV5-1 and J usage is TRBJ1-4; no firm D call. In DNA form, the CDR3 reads TGCGCCAGCAGCTTCCGGCAGGACGAAAAACTGTTTTTT. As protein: CASSFRQDEKLFF.